The clone carrying this T cell receptor (beta chain) was observed once. Its matching antigen is unknown. This record comes from a study of vaccination and CD4 T cells after COVID-19. Regarding treatment: roughly nine-day PBMC culture with coronavirus spike peptide pools or control peptides (ViraFEST assay). The Oncomine TCR Beta short-read assay sequenced DNA from cultured CD4+ T cells. TCRdb re-derived calls from the PCR reads in MiXCR, one entry per CDR3 protein. The sample lists some 1,600 distinct CDR3 sequences, 55% to 75% occurring once. From germline, CDR1 is DFQATT and CDR2 SNEGSKA (reference sequence). Trimming pared 6 bases from V and 2 bases from J, leaving 14 bases between. This CDR3 comprises 14 residues.

The sequencing used CD4+ T cells from blood, cultured in vitro, collected after SARS-CoV-2 vaccination. The clonotype was recovered from a human donor who had recovered from COVID-19. The chain recombines TRBV20-1 with TRBJ1-3; no firm D call. CDR3 residues: CSALGLLTGNTIYF. The CDR3 DNA sequence: TGCAGTGCCCTAGGGCTACTCACTGGAAACACCATATATTTT.